This TCR beta chain was identified during a study of neurological immune-mediated disorders. This sample's time point: longitudinal time-point 1 (baseline). Unsorted libraries were prepared from 2 million PBMCs that had been stored at -80 C. 5'RACE with 10-nucleotide random UMIs generated the cDNA. One entry per CDR3 protein results from TCRdb running MiXCR on the 5' RACE reads. Of tens of thousands of distinct CDR3 sequences listed, about 10% were seen once; the top ten hold around 7%. Study-level points and caveats: Expanded clones shared no CDR3 amino acid sequences across subjects, suggesting private repertoires in all groups. Patients with HTLV-1-associated myelopathy showed the most TCR clonal expansion. Those with multiple sclerosis showed the least, falling below healthy controls.

Many counts were recorded for this clonotype. Its antigen remains unknown. V was cut by 0 bases and J by 6 bases, with 10 bases left in between. The CDR3 extends over 13 amino acids. Germline assignment: CDR1 SGHRS and CDR2 YFSETQ. Sequencing was performed on PBMCs. The receptor was isolated from a male donor with HTLV-1-associated myelopathy (HAM/TSP). The gene calls are TRBV5-1 and TRBJ2-7; D unclear. This CDR3 is CASSLEAQSEQYF. CDR3 in DNA: TGCGCCAGCAGCTTGGAGGCCCAGTCCGAGCAGTACTTC.